This entry lists 5 T cell receptor beta chains sequenced from one sample in a study of control samples from healthy donors and cancer patients. Sequencing was performed with immunoSEQ multiplex PCR; in TCRdb, only in-frame clones are kept and a portion is missing. The repertoire holds about 100,000 clones, with just under 85% as singletons. Sequenced: blood. The receptors shown here come from a man aged 25-40 years in good health.

This chain joins TRBV12-3 or TRBV12-4 and TRBJ1-2; maybe TRBD1 (5 bases). This CDR3 is built from 13 residues. Trimming pared 8 bases from V and 4 bases from J, leaving 14 bases between. CDR3 nucleotides: TGTGCCAGCCAGAGATGGGGGAGCTATGGCTACACCTTC. Translation: CASQRWGSYGYTF.

In this sample, this clone turned up once. V usage is TRBV12-3 or TRBV12-4 and J usage is TRBJ1-2; TRBD1 might be the D (5 bases). This CDR3 region has 12 residues. V was pared by 3 bases and J by 5 bases, with 7 bases between. The CDR3 here is CASSFRVYGYTF. In nucleotides, the CDR3 is TGTGCCAGCAGTTTCAGGGTTTATGGCTACACCTTC.

This clone has just one count. The J gene is TRBJ2-2, the V gene TRBV4-2, with D perhaps TRBD1 or TRBD2 (5 bases each). Germline assignment: CDR1 LGHNA and CDR2 YNFKEQ. Trimming removed 4 bases at V and 5 bases at J, with 14 bases between. The CDR3 totals 15 residues. DNA of the CDR3: TGTGCCAGCAGCCGAGGGGCCCTGGAGACCGGGGAGCTGTTTTTT. Translated: CASSRGALETGELFF.

This chain uses TRBV5-6 with TRBJ1-4; D possibly corresponds to TRBD1 (5 bases). Trimming pared 6 bases from V and 10 bases from J, leaving 13 bases between. CDR3 length: 12 residues. Germline CDR1 SGHDT, CDR2 YYEEEE. CDR3 in amino acids: CASTPGGGKLFF. For the CDR3, the DNA is TGTGCCAGCACCCCGGGGGGAGGAAAACTGTTTTTT. The full variable domain, with the rest looked up from reference TRBV5-6 and TRBJ1-4, is DAGVTQSPTHLIKTRGQQVTLRCSPKSGHDTVSWYQQALGQGPQFIFQYYEEEERQRGNFPDRFSGHQFPNYSSELNVNALLLGDSALYLCASTPGGGKLFFGSGTQLSVL.

The chain combines TRBV5-1 with TRBJ1-1; D not resolved. V dropped 6 bases and J dropped 1 base, with 10 bases sitting between them. CDR3 length: 13 amino acids. Looked up from germline, CDR1 is SGHRS and CDR2 is YFSETQ. The CDR3 DNA is TGCGCCAGCAAAAATCGATCGAACACTGAAGCTTTCTTT. This translates into CASKNRSNTEAFF.